This T cell receptor beta chain was documented in a study of beta chain features in type 1 diabetes. Study-level results: In type 1 diabetes patients, VDJ junctions had fewer insertions; deletions at these junctions were more frequent.

Looked up from germline, CDR1 is SGHAT and CDR2 is FQNNGV. CDR3 size: 15 residues. The trim removed 1 base at V and 3 bases at J, leaving 5 bases unmatched. Expressed TCRB transcripts were sequenced because the entire RNA isolate underwent reverse transcription. Libraries were prepared by immunoSEQ multiplex PCR; TCRdb keeps only in-frame clonotypes and omits some of them. The sample lists approximately 300,000 clones; 11% were seen once. Only a few counts were recorded for this clone. What it binds is not known. The source material was naive CD4+ T cells from blood. The rearrangement links TRBV11-2 to TRBJ2-7; 8 bases match TRBD2. The clonotype comes from a woman aged 30 to 39 in good health. The chain's CDR3 is CASSLVQAGVYEQYF. The CDR3 DNA reads as TGTGCCAGCAGCTTAGTTCAAGCGGGAGTCTACGAGCAGTACTTC.